These 14 T cell receptor beta chains originate from one sample sequenced in a study of T and B cells in COVID-19 patients. TRB rearrangements were amplified by multiplex PCR with BIOMED2 TRB-A/B primers. TCRdb re-called the multiplex PCR reads through MiXCR, storing one row per CDR3 protein. The repertoire includes some 8,000 distinct CDR3 sequences, roughly 26% of them detected once, and 6.4% sits in the top ten. Each TRB amplification used about 250-550 ng of genomic DNA from blood. The sample was blood. The receptors originated from a human donor who had recovered from COVID-19.

This clonotype qualifies as medium-sized. The chain uses TRBV6-5 and TRBJ2-3, with a tentative D call TRBD2 (5 bases). With 0 bases removed from V and 7 bases from J, the gap between germline ends came to 17 bases. CDR1 MNHEY and CDR2 SVGAGI come from the germline V gene. CDR3 length equals 16 residues. The CDR3 protein is CASSYSTQRVGNTQYF. The CDR3 DNA is TGTGCCAGCAGTTACTCGACTCAACGGGTCGGGAATACGCAGTATTTT.

This clonotype has only a few counts. Here the CDR3 DNA reads TGTGCCAGCAGTGACTCGACTAGCGGGGGGGCAGAGACCCAGTACTTC. The encoded protein is CASSDSTSGGAETQYF. The chain recombines TRBV6-4 with TRBJ2-5; 14 nucleotides line up with TRBD2. V dropped 0 bases and J dropped 4; count of bases not matched to a gene: 1. CDR1 and CDR2 (germline): MRHNA, SNTAGT. This CDR3 is built from 16 residues.

This clonotype is classed as medium-sized (0.01 to 0.1%). The chain has TRBV19 and TRBJ2-7; D not resolved. This CDR3 comprises 14 residues. Germline CDR1 is LNHDA and CDR2 is SQIVND (reference sequence). V dropped 3 bases and J dropped 1 base, with 10 bases sitting between them. The CDR3 sequence: CASSIAGSSYEQYF. For the CDR3, the DNA is TGTGCCAGTAGTATCGCTGGCTCTTCCTACGAGCAGTACTTC.

The chain combines TRBV20-1 with TRBJ2-4, with TRBD1 identical over 7 bases. Germline trimming cut 6 bases from V and 5 bases from J; bases unmatched to any gene: 7. This CDR3 spans 13 amino acids. Germline-derived CDR1 and CDR2 are DFQATT and SNEGSKA (reference sequence). The CDR3: CSAREGAENIQYF. The CDR3 region has the DNA TGCAGTGCGCGTGAGGGGGCGGAAAACATTCAGTACTTC.

Sample share makes this clonotype medium-sized. This chain joins TRBV27 and TRBJ2-7; 9 bases line up with TRBD1. The junction had 6 bases not matched to a gene; V was cut back by 4 bases and J by 2 bases. The CDR3 contains 15 residues. CDR1 and CDR2 from the germline V gene are MNHEY and SMNVEV (reference sequence). The CDR3 DNA reads as TGTGCCAGCAGTTCCCGGACAGGGGTGGCCTACGAGCAGTACTTC. Translated, it gives CASSSRTGVAYEQYF.

This clonotype showed up many times. The chain links TRBV24-1 to TRBJ2-1; D uncertain. CDR3 length equals 12 residues. CDR1 and CDR2 (germline): KGHDR, SFDVKD. Trimming removed 3 bases at V and 5 bases at J, with 4 bases between. The CDR3 DNA reads as TGTGCCACCAGTGATCGGCACAATGAGCAGTTCTTC. Protein: CATSDRHNEQFF.

This clonotype was seen at least ten times. The chain employs TRBV5-6 and TRBJ1-1; possibly TRBD1 for D (5 bases). The V gene lost 0 bases and the J gene lost 4 bases, with 7 bases spanning the gap. Germline V gene data show CDR1 as SGHDT and CDR2 as YYEEEE. This CDR3 contains 13 residues. CDR3 sequence reads: CASSLGGGTEAFF. In DNA, the CDR3 is TGTGCCAGCAGCTTGGGGGGCGGCACTGAAGCTTTCTTT.

By share, this clonotype ranks as medium-sized. The V and J genes are TRBV19 and TRBJ2-7, with TRBD1 as a possible D gene (5 bases). V gave up 4 bases and J gave up 2 bases, with 9 bases separating them. Germline values: CDR1 LNHDA, CDR2 SQIVND (reference sequence). The CDR3 spans 13 residues. The CDR3 DNA follows: TGTGCCAGTAGTACACAGGAGCCCTACGAGCAGTACTTC. The encoded protein is CASSTQEPYEQYF.

By proportion, this clonotype is medium-sized. Written as DNA, the CDR3 is TGTGCCAGTAGTACCGATGACAGGGTAAACACTGAAGCTTTCTTT. Its translation: CASSTDDRVNTEAFF. The chain recombines TRBV19 with TRBJ1-1; 7 nucleotides line up with TRBD1. V was pared by 4 bases and J by 2 bases, with 7 bases of the junction left unmatched. This CDR3 has 15 amino acids. Germline V lookup: CDR1 LNHDA, CDR2 SQIVND (reference sequence). Supplemented by reference TRBV19 and TRBJ1-1, the full variable domain reads DGGITQSPKYLFRKEGQNVTLSCEQNLNHDAMYWYRQDPGQGLRLIYYSQIVNDFQKGDIAEGYSVSREKKESFPLTVTSAQKNPTAFYLCASSTDDRVNTEAFFGQGTRLTVV.

This clonotype has a single count. This chain uses TRBV7-2 with TRBJ2-1; TRBD2 agrees at 9 bases. Germline V gene lookup returns CDR1 SGHTA and CDR2 FQGNSA. Germline trimming cut 1 base from V and 9 bases from J; bases unmatched to any gene: 7. The CDR3 totals 15 residues. CDR3 nucleotide sequence: TGTGCCAGCAGCTTAGTCGGCGGGGGGGCCAGTGAGCAGTTCTTC. Encoded protein: CASSLVGGGASEQFF.

The chain links TRBV6-2 or TRBV6-3 to TRBJ2-1; 15 nucleotides match TRBD2. The CDR3 sequence is 16 residues long. Unmatched junction bases numbered 5, after V lost 6 bases and J lost 5 bases. Per germline, CDR1 MNHEY and CDR2 SVGEGT. The CDR3 loop reads CASRDGTSGGNNEQFF. The CDR3 nucleotides read TGTGCCAGCAGAGACGGGACTAGCGGGGGGAACAATGAGCAGTTCTTC.

This clonotype is deemed large. This sequence joins TRBV29-1 and TRBJ2-1, with D uncertain. V lost 7 bases, J lost 7 bases, and 8 bases lay in between. This CDR3 has 10 amino acids. CDR1 SQVTM and CDR2 ANQGSEA come from the germline V gene. CDR3 DNA: TGCAGCGGTGGGTGGAATGAGCAGTTCTTC. This translates into CSGGWNEQFF.

At least ten counts were recorded for this clonotype. The V call is TRBV6-1, the J call TRBJ2-1; no clear D gene. V lost 1 base to trimming and J lost 4 bases, with 8 bases between them. Germline V gene lookup returns CDR1 MNHNS and CDR2 SASEGT. The CDR3 length is 14 residues. In DNA form, the CDR3 reads TGTGCCAGCAGTGAAGGGGCAGGATACAATGAGCAGTTCTTC. It translates to CASSEGAGYNEQFF.

By share, this clonotype counts as medium-sized. The V and J genes are TRBV6-5 and TRBJ2-1; D gene unclear. The germline gives CDR1 MNHEY, CDR2 SVGAGI. The length of the CDR3 is 13 residues. Trimming left V 0 bases short and J 5 bases short, with 5 bases between. As DNA, the CDR3 is TGTGCCAGCAGTTACTCTGGCGACAATGAGCAGTTCTTC. Its protein is CASSYSGDNEQFF.